The rows below give T cell receptor beta chains drawn from one sample of a study of T-cell memory formation after mild COVID-19. TCRdb re-called the 5' RACE reads with MiXCR, one entry per CDR3 protein. This sample has more than 300,000 distinct CDR3 sequences; approximately 22% occur once, and the top ten carry around 20%. The sample taken for sequencing was PBMCs or a T cell subset sorted from them (not recorded which). The receptors shown here come from a man between 18 and 29 years old who had mild COVID-19 (a few samples of this study predate the infection). Cell type and time point are not known. Both conserved end residues are part of each CDR3. A D gene is named only where the DNA matches it firmly. Clone size is not always given. Where it is, it says once, few, many or a class for expanded clones.

v_call: TRBV28; clone_size: .; j_call: TRBJ2-2; d_call: .; cdr3_length: 13; cdr3_aa: CASSFQGGGELFF; cdr3_nt: TGTGCCAGCAGTTTCCAGGGTGGCGGGGAGCTGTTTTTT
v_call: TRBV27; clone_size: .; j_call: TRBJ1-3; d_call: .; cdr3_length: 12; cdr3_aa: CASRSSGNTIYF; cdr3_nt: TGTGCCAGCAGGTCCAGTGGAAACACCATATATTTT
v_call: TRBV12-3/TRBV12-4; clone_size: many; j_call: TRBJ2-3; d_call: TRBD1; cdr3_length: 13; cdr3_aa: CASSWTGGDTQYF; cdr3_nt: TGTGCCAGCAGTTGGACAGGGGGAGATACGCAGTATTTT
v_call: TRBV20-1; clone_size: .; j_call: TRBJ1-2; d_call: .; cdr3_length: 13; cdr3_aa: CSARQGGYYGYTF; cdr3_nt: TGCAGTGCCCGCCAAGGAGGTTACTATGGCTACACCTTC
v_call: TRBV4-3; clone_size: .; j_call: TRBJ1-4; d_call: .; cdr3_length: 15; cdr3_aa: CASSQKDRKNEKLFF; cdr3_nt: TGCGCCAGCAGCCAAAAAGACAGAAAGAATGAAAAACTGTTTTTT
v_call: TRBV7-3; clone_size: few; j_call: TRBJ2-1; d_call: TRBD2; cdr3_length: 16; cdr3_aa: CASSTRGIAGGPEQFF; cdr3_nt: TGTGCCAGCAGCACCCGGGGGATAGCGGGGGGGCCTGAGCAGTTCTTC
v_call: TRBV7-9; clone_size: few; j_call: TRBJ2-7; d_call: .; cdr3_length: 13; cdr3_aa: CASSPTDSYEQYF; cdr3_nt: TGTGCCAGCAGCCCGACAGACTCCTACGAGCAGTACTTC
v_call: TRBV28; clone_size: .; j_call: TRBJ2-5; d_call: TRBD2; cdr3_length: 17; cdr3_aa: CASSLSLAGGLRETQYF; cdr3_nt: TGTGCCAGCAGTTTATCGCTAGCGGGGGGGCTTCGAGAGACCCAGTACTTC
v_call: TRBV20-1; clone_size: .; j_call: TRBJ2-3; d_call: .; cdr3_length: 15; cdr3_aa: CSARMRGPSTDTQYF; cdr3_nt: TGCAGTGCTAGAATGCGGGGGCCTAGCACAGATACGCAGTATTTT
v_call: TRBV7-9; clone_size: .; j_call: TRBJ1-3; d_call: TRBD1; cdr3_length: 15; cdr3_aa: CASSLGTGVGNTIYF; cdr3_nt: TGTGCCAGCAGCTTAGGGACAGGGGTCGGAAACACCATATATTTT
v_call: TRBV7-2; clone_size: few; j_call: TRBJ1-1; d_call: .; cdr3_length: 12; cdr3_aa: CASSQDGPEAFF; cdr3_nt: TGTGCCAGCAGCCAAGATGGCCCTGAAGCTTTCTTT
v_call: TRBV2; clone_size: few; j_call: TRBJ1-1; d_call: .; cdr3_length: 13; cdr3_aa: CASSARVRSKAFF; cdr3_nt: TGTGCCAGCAGTGCGAGGGTGAGAAGTAAAGCTTTCTTT
v_call: TRBV5-1; clone_size: .; j_call: TRBJ1-1; d_call: TRBD1; cdr3_length: 14; cdr3_aa: CASSQEQGNLGAFF; cdr3_nt: TGCGCCAGCAGCCAGGAACAGGGGAATCTTGGAGCTTTCTTT
v_call: TRBV7-9; clone_size: few; j_call: TRBJ2-5; d_call: TRBD2; cdr3_length: 17; cdr3_aa: CASSLYDLGEGQETQYF; cdr3_nt: TGTGCCAGCAGCCTCTACGATCTGGGGGAGGGACAAGAGACCCAGTACTTC
v_call: TRBV5-1; clone_size: .; j_call: TRBJ2-5; d_call: .; cdr3_length: 15; cdr3_aa: CASSLGIAWRETQYF; cdr3_nt: TGCGCCAGCAGCTTGGGGATTGCTTGGAGAGAGACCCAGTACTTC
v_call: TRBV3-1; clone_size: .; j_call: TRBJ1-1; d_call: TRBD1; cdr3_length: 15; cdr3_aa: CASRDTTGEGAEAFF; cdr3_nt: TGTGCCAGCAGAGATACGACAGGGGAAGGCGCTGAAGCTTTCTTT
v_call: TRBV20-1; clone_size: few; j_call: TRBJ1-6; d_call: TRBD1; cdr3_length: 18; cdr3_aa: CSAREEGAPGSYNSPLHF; cdr3_nt: TGCAGTGCTAGAGAGGAGGGGGCCCCGGGCTCCTATAATTCACCCCTCCACTTT
v_call: TRBV6-5; clone_size: .; j_call: TRBJ2-4; d_call: .; cdr3_length: 16; cdr3_aa: CASSYSPGHAKNIQYF; cdr3_nt: TGTGCCAGCAGTTACTCTCCGGGTCACGCCAAAAACATTCAGTACTTC
v_call: TRBV7-2; clone_size: few; j_call: TRBJ2-2; d_call: .; cdr3_length: 17; cdr3_aa: CASSLYVRTLNTGELFF; cdr3_nt: TGTGCCAGCAGCTTATACGTTCGGACATTGAACACCGGGGAGCTGTTTTTT
v_call: TRBV7-2; clone_size: few; j_call: TRBJ1-2; d_call: .; cdr3_length: 14; cdr3_aa: CASSPPGRLYGYTF; cdr3_nt: TGTGCCAGCAGCCCCCCCGGCAGGCTCTATGGCTACACCTTC
v_call: TRBV3-1; clone_size: few; j_call: TRBJ2-7; d_call: TRBD1; cdr3_length: 14; cdr3_aa: CASSPMTGSDEQYF; cdr3_nt: TGTGCCAGCAGCCCCATGACAGGGTCCGACGAGCAGTACTTC
v_call: TRBV19; clone_size: .; j_call: TRBJ1-2; d_call: .; cdr3_length: 13; cdr3_aa: CASKSGQPYGYTF; cdr3_nt: TGTGCCAGTAAGTCCGGACAGCCCTATGGCTACACCTTC
v_call: TRBV20-1; clone_size: few; j_call: TRBJ1-2; d_call: .; cdr3_length: 12; cdr3_aa: CSAFQGVYGYTF; cdr3_nt: TGCAGTGCTTTTCAGGGTGTCTATGGCTACACCTTC
v_call: TRBV20-1; clone_size: .; j_call: TRBJ2-5; d_call: TRBD2; cdr3_length: 14; cdr3_aa: CSARWAGVKETQYF; cdr3_nt: TGCAGTGCTAGATGGGCGGGGGTAAAAGAGACCCAGTACTTC
v_call: TRBV7-9; clone_size: few; j_call: TRBJ2-7; d_call: .; cdr3_length: 11; cdr3_aa: CASSWNYEQYF; cdr3_nt: TGTGCCAGCAGCTGGAACTACGAGCAGTACTTC
v_call: TRBV24-1; clone_size: few; j_call: TRBJ2-7; d_call: TRBD1; cdr3_length: 15; cdr3_aa: CATRSPETGSYEQYF; cdr3_nt: TGTGCCACCAGATCCCCCGAGACAGGGTCCTACGAGCAGTACTTC
v_call: TRBV2; clone_size: few; j_call: TRBJ2-7; d_call: .; cdr3_length: 13; cdr3_aa: CASSDTGSYEQYF; cdr3_nt: TGTGCCAGCAGTGATACAGGATCCTACGAGCAGTACTTC
v_call: TRBV27; clone_size: .; j_call: TRBJ2-1; d_call: .; cdr3_length: 15; cdr3_aa: CASKRWTGRVNEQFF; cdr3_nt: TGTGCCAGCAAGCGGTGGACAGGGAGGGTTAATGAGCAGTTCTTC
v_call: TRBV6-6; clone_size: many; j_call: TRBJ1-4; d_call: .; cdr3_length: 15; cdr3_aa: CASSYGAQAHEKLFF; cdr3_nt: TGTGCCAGCAGTTATGGGGCGCAGGCTCATGAAAAACTGTTTTTT
v_call: TRBV6-1; clone_size: few; j_call: TRBJ1-4; d_call: TRBD1; cdr3_length: 15; cdr3_aa: CASSRQGLGGEKLFF; cdr3_nt: TGTGCCAGCAGCCGACAGGGGCTGGGGGGTGAAAAACTGTTTTTT
v_call: TRBV5-1; clone_size: few; j_call: TRBJ1-2; d_call: .; cdr3_length: 15; cdr3_aa: CASSLAGSGTDGYTF; cdr3_nt: TGCGCCAGCAGCTTGGCCGGGAGCGGTACTGATGGCTACACCTTC
v_call: TRBV7-6; clone_size: .; j_call: TRBJ2-7; d_call: TRBD1; cdr3_length: 14; cdr3_aa: CASSLGTGVGEQYF; cdr3_nt: TGTGCCAGCAGCTTAGGGACAGGGGTAGGAGAGCAGTACTTC
v_call: TRBV27; clone_size: many; j_call: TRBJ2-1; d_call: TRBD2; cdr3_length: 16; cdr3_aa: CASSLRRGDSYNEQFF; cdr3_nt: TGTGCCAGCAGTTTACGGCGGGGGGATTCCTACAATGAGCAGTTCTTC
v_call: TRBV4-3; clone_size: .; j_call: TRBJ1-1; d_call: .; cdr3_length: 14; cdr3_aa: CASSQEEGNTEAFF; cdr3_nt: TGCGCCAGCAGCCAAGAGGAGGGGAACACTGAAGCTTTCTTT
v_call: TRBV15; clone_size: .; j_call: TRBJ1-5; d_call: TRBD1; cdr3_length: 17; cdr3_aa: CATSSRDRVSSNQPQHF; cdr3_nt: TGTGCCACCAGCAGCCGGGACAGGGTGAGCAGCAATCAGCCCCAGCATTTT
v_call: TRBV10-2; clone_size: few; j_call: TRBJ1-2; d_call: TRBD1; cdr3_length: 13; cdr3_aa: CASSETTGNGYTF; cdr3_nt: TGCGCCAGCAGTGAAACGACAGGGAATGGCTACACCTTC
v_call: TRBV14; clone_size: few; j_call: TRBJ2-3; d_call: .; cdr3_length: 14; cdr3_aa: CASSPRESTDTQYF; cdr3_nt: TGTGCCAGCAGCCCAAGGGAGTCCACAGATACGCAGTATTTT
v_call: TRBV24-1; clone_size: .; j_call: TRBJ2-3; d_call: .; cdr3_length: 13; cdr3_aa: CATVQEGTDTQYF; cdr3_nt: TGTGCCACCGTCCAGGAGGGCACAGATACGCAGTATTTT
v_call: TRBV20-1; clone_size: many; j_call: TRBJ2-1; d_call: .; cdr3_length: 14; cdr3_aa: CSASGRGPYNEQFF; cdr3_nt: TGCAGTGCTAGTGGTCGGGGGCCCTACAATGAGCAGTTCTTC
v_call: TRBV4-3; clone_size: .; j_call: TRBJ1-2; d_call: .; cdr3_length: 15; cdr3_aa: CASSKEQTDNYGYTF; cdr3_nt: TGCGCCAGCAGCAAAGAGCAAACAGACAACTATGGCTACACCTTC
v_call: TRBV6-7; clone_size: .; j_call: TRBJ1-5; d_call: .; cdr3_length: 14; cdr3_aa: CASSYFGGCQPQHF; cdr3_nt: TGTGCCAGCAGTTACTTCGGCGGGTGTCAGCCCCAGCATTTT
v_call: TRBV18; clone_size: few; j_call: TRBJ1-2; d_call: TRBD1; cdr3_length: 15; cdr3_aa: CASEQTGGLHNGYTF; cdr3_nt: TGTGCCAGCGAACAGACAGGGGGCCTACATAATGGCTACACCTTC
v_call: TRBV4-3; clone_size: few; j_call: TRBJ1-2; d_call: .; cdr3_length: 14; cdr3_aa: CASSHRGMANGYTF; cdr3_nt: TGCGCCAGCAGCCACCGTGGGATGGCAAATGGCTACACCTTC
v_call: TRBV6-4; clone_size: few; j_call: TRBJ2-2; d_call: TRBD2; cdr3_length: 16; cdr3_aa: CASSPSGGGAGGELFF; cdr3_nt: TGTGCCAGCAGTCCCTCCGGCGGGGGGGCCGGCGGGGAGCTGTTTTTT
v_call: TRBV6-1; clone_size: few; j_call: TRBJ2-2; d_call: .; cdr3_length: 13; cdr3_aa: CASSEVGAGELFF; cdr3_nt: TGTGCCAGCAGTGAAGTGGGAGCCGGGGAGCTGTTTTTT
v_call: TRBV7-8; clone_size: .; j_call: TRBJ1-1; d_call: .; cdr3_length: 15; cdr3_aa: CASSLARVPNTEAFF; cdr3_nt: TGTGCCAGCAGCTTAGCAAGGGTTCCGAACACTGAAGCTTTCTTT
v_call: TRBV6-5; clone_size: few; j_call: TRBJ1-1; d_call: .; cdr3_length: 13; cdr3_aa: CASSYLGYTEAFF; cdr3_nt: TGTGCCAGCAGTTATCTGGGGTACACTGAAGCTTTCTTT
v_call: TRBV5-4; clone_size: .; j_call: TRBJ1-1; d_call: .; cdr3_length: 13; cdr3_aa: CASSWSGRTEAFF; cdr3_nt: TGTGCCAGCAGCTGGTCCGGGAGGACTGAAGCTTTCTTT
v_call: TRBV15; clone_size: .; j_call: TRBJ2-1; d_call: .; cdr3_length: 12; cdr3_aa: CATRQEYNEQFF; cdr3_nt: TGTGCCACAAGACAGGAGTACAATGAGCAGTTCTTC
v_call: TRBV5-1; clone_size: many; j_call: TRBJ2-1; d_call: TRBD2; cdr3_length: 15; cdr3_aa: CASSLGTSGRNEQFF; cdr3_nt: TGCGCCAGCAGCTTGGGGACTAGCGGGCGCAATGAGCAGTTCTTC
v_call: TRBV20-1; clone_size: .; j_call: TRBJ1-5; d_call: .; cdr3_length: 12; cdr3_aa: CPHGDADQPQHF; cdr3_nt: TGCCCCCACGGTGACGCTGATCAGCCCCAGCATTTT
v_call: TRBV7-2; clone_size: .; j_call: TRBJ2-1; d_call: .; cdr3_length: 11; cdr3_aa: CASSAPAVGFF; cdr3_nt: TGTGCCAGCAGCGCCCCGGCCGTGGGGTTCTTC
v_call: TRBV3-1; clone_size: few; j_call: TRBJ2-2; d_call: .; cdr3_length: 14; cdr3_aa: CASSPELASGELFF; cdr3_nt: TGTGCCAGCAGCCCCGAACTAGCATCCGGGGAGCTGTTTTTT
v_call: TRBV6-5; clone_size: .; j_call: TRBJ1-1; d_call: .; cdr3_length: 14; cdr3_aa: CASRPPGPTDLVFF; cdr3_nt: TGTGCCAGCAGGCCTCCGGGACCCACCGACTTGGTCTTCTTT
v_call: TRBV4-3; clone_size: few; j_call: TRBJ1-2; d_call: .; cdr3_length: 17; cdr3_aa: CASSQDGWALANYGYTF; cdr3_nt: TGCGCCAGCAGCCAAGATGGGTGGGCCTTAGCTAACTATGGCTACACCTTC
v_call: TRBV7-2; clone_size: .; j_call: TRBJ1-2; d_call: .; cdr3_length: 14; cdr3_aa: CASSLYWFDYGYTF; cdr3_nt: TGTGCCAGCAGCTTATATTGGTTCGACTATGGCTACACCTTC
v_call: TRBV28; clone_size: few; j_call: TRBJ1-2; d_call: .; cdr3_length: 13; cdr3_aa: CASSLLDNYGYTF; cdr3_nt: TGTGCCAGCAGTTTACTGGATAACTATGGCTACACCTTC
v_call: TRBV7-6; clone_size: .; j_call: TRBJ1-2; d_call: .; cdr3_length: 15; cdr3_aa: CASSPVFLSGYGYTF; cdr3_nt: TGTGCAAGCAGCCCCGTATTCCTCTCTGGCTATGGCTACACCTTC
v_call: TRBV7-2; clone_size: .; j_call: TRBJ1-3; d_call: .; cdr3_length: 15; cdr3_aa: CASILDTRSGNTIYF; cdr3_nt: TGTGCCAGCATTCTCGACACCCGCTCTGGAAACACCATATATTTT
v_call: TRBV9; clone_size: many; j_call: TRBJ2-3; d_call: TRBD2; cdr3_length: 16; cdr3_aa: CASSVARLAGEDTQYF; cdr3_nt: TGTGCCAGCAGCGTAGCGAGACTAGCGGGAGAAGATACGCAGTATTTT